This record covers a single T cell receptor beta chain. This sample is part of a study of blood T cell repertoires in COVID-19. TCRdb's copy holds only in-frame clones and misses some; the assay was immunoSEQ multiplex PCR. The table shows hundreds of thousands of clones, with roughly 87% occurring only once. CDR1 SGHDT and CDR2 YYEEEE come from the germline V gene. The V gene lost 2 bases and the J gene lost 9 bases, with 8 bases spanning the gap. The CDR3 contains 11 residues. This TCR was recovered from a woman under 30 who had recovered from COVID-19. The material sequenced was PBMCs or T cells enriched from blood (not recorded which). The V gene is TRBV5-6, the J gene TRBJ1-2; D is uncertain. CDR3 in amino acids: CASSFGGSYTF. CDR3 in DNA: TGTGCCAGCAGCTTTGGCGGAAGCTACACCTTC.